This passage covers 2 T cell receptor beta chains from one sample sequenced in a study of T cells in localized non-small cell lung cancer. Measured with immunoSEQ multiplex PCR; TCRdb has only the in-frame clones, and not every one. The data show tens of thousands of clones, 93% seen once. Sequenced here: peripheral blood, sampled before any cancer treatment. These receptor sequences come from a female donor at least 60 years old with stage I lung adenocarcinoma.

This chain links TRBV14 with TRBJ2-5, with D perhaps matching TRBD2 (6 bases). Germline V gene sequence: CDR1 SGHDN, CDR2 FVKESK. V was cut by 1 base and J by 4 bases, with 13 bases left in between. The CDR3 extends over 15 amino acids. The CDR3 sequence is CASSQGRAARETQYF. CDR3 sequence (DNA): TGTGCCAGCAGCCAAGGGAGGGCCGCAAGAGAGACCCAGTACTTC.

J is TRBJ1-1 and V is TRBV27; a possible D gene is TRBD1 (6 bases). This CDR3 region has 15 residues. Germline V gene sequence: CDR1 MNHEY, CDR2 SMNVEV (reference sequence). V was cut by 2 bases and J by 5 bases, with 15 bases left in between. The CDR3 here is CASSLAGGRVTEAFF. In DNA, the CDR3 is TGTGCCAGCAGTTTAGCGGGGGGCAGGGTGACTGAAGCTTTCTTT.